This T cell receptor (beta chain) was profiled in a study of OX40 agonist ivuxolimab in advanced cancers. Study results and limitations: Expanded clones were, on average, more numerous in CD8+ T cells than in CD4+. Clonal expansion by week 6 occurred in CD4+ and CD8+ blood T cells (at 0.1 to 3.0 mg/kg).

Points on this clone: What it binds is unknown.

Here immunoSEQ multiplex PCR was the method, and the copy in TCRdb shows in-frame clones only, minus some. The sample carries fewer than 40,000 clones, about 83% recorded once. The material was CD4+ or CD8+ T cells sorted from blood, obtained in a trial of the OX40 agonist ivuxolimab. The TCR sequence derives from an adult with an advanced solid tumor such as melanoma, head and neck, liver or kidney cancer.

The DNA of the CDR3 is TGTGCCAGCAGGAAACAGGGTTTGGACACTGAAGCTTTCTTT. Translation gives CASRKQGLDTEAFF. The chain uses TRBV11-2 and TRBJ1-1; tentative D call: TRBD1 (6 bases). The CDR3 sequence is 14 residues long. With 6 bases removed from V and 3 bases from J, the gap between germline ends came to 14 bases. Germline values: CDR1 SGHAT, CDR2 FQNNGV.